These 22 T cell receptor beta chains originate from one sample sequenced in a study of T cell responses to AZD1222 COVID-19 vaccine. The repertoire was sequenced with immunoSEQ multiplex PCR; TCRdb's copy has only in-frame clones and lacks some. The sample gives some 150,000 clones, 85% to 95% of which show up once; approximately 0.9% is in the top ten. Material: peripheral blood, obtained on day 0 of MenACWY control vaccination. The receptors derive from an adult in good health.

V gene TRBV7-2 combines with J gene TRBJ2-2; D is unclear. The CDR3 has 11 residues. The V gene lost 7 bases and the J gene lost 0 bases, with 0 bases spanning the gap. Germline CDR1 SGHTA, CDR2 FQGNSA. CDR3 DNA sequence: TGTGCCAGCACGAACACCGGGGAGCTGTTTTTT. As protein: CASTNTGELFF. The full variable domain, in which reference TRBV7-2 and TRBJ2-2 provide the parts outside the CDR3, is GAGVSQSPSNKVTEKGKDVELRCDPISGHTALYWYRQSLGQGLEFLIYFQGNSAPDKSGLPSDRFSAERTGGSVSTLTIQRTQQEDSAVYLCASTNTGELFFGEGSRLTVL.

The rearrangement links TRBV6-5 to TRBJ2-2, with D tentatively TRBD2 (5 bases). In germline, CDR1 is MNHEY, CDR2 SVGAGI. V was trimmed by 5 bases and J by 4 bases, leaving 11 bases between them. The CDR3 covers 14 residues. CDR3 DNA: TGTGCCAGCAGTATGGAACGGGGCACCGGGGAGCTGTTTTTT. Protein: CASSMERGTGELFF.

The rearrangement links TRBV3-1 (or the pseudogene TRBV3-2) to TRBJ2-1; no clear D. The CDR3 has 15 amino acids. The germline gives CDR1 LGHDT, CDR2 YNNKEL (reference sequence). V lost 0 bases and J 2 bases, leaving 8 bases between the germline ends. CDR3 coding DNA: TGTGCCAGCAGCCAAGAATCTACTCCCTACAATGAGCAGTTCTTC. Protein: CASSQESTPYNEQFF.

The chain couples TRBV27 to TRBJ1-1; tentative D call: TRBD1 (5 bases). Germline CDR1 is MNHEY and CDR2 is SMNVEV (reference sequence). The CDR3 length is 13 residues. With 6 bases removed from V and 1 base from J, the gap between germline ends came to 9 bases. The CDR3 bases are TGTGCCAGCAGCCACGACAGGAACACTGAAGCTTTCTTT. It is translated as CASSHDRNTEAFF.

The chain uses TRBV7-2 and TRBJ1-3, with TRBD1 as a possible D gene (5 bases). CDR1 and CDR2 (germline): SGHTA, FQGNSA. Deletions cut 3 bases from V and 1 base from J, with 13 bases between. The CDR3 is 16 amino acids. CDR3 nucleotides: TGTGCCAGCAGCTTCGGGGCCTCTGGGTCTGGAAACACCATATATTTT. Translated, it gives CASSFGASGSGNTIYF. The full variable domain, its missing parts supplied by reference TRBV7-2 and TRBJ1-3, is GAGVSQSPSNKVTEKGKDVELRCDPISGHTALYWYRQSLGQGLEFLIYFQGNSAPDKSGLPSDRFSAERTGGSVSTLTIQRTQQEDSAVYLCASSFGASGSGNTIYFGEGSWLTVV.

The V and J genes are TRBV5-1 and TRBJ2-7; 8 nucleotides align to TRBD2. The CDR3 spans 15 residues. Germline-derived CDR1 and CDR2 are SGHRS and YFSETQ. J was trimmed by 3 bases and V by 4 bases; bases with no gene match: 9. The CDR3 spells CASSSGLAGVYEQYF. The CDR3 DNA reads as TGCGCCAGCAGCAGCGGACTAGCAGGGGTCTACGAGCAGTACTTC.

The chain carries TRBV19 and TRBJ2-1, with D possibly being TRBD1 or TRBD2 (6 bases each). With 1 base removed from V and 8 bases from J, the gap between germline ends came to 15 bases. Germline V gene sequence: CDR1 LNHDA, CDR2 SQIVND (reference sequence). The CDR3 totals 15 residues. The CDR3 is CASSIGLGGWDEQFF. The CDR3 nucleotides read TGTGCCAGTAGTATAGGTCTCGGGGGCTGGGATGAGCAGTTCTTC. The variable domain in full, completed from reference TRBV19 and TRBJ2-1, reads DGGITQSPKYLFRKEGQNVTLSCEQNLNHDAMYWYRQDPGQGLRLIYYSQIVNDFQKGDIAEGYSVSREKKESFPLTVTSAQKNPTAFYLCASSIGLGGWDEQFFGPGTRLTVL.

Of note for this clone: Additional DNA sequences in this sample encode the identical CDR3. CDR3 nucleotides: TGCGCCAGCAGCCTGGGGACTAGCGGGGACAATGAGCAGTTCTTC. Residues: CASSLGTSGDNEQFF. The gene calls are TRBV5-1 and TRBJ2-1; 13 positions match TRBD2. The J segment lost 5 bases and the V segment lost 4 bases, leaving 3 bases of the junction unmatched. Germline assignment: CDR1 SGHRS and CDR2 YFSETQ. The CDR3 covers 15 residues.

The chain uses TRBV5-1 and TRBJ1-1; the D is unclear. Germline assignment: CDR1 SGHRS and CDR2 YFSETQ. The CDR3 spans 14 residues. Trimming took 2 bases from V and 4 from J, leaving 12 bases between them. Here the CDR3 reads CASSLETPRTEAFF. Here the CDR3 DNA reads TGCGCCAGCAGCTTAGAGACACCTCGCACTGAAGCTTTCTTT. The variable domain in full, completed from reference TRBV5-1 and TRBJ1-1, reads KAGVTQTPRYLIKTRGQQVTLSCSPISGHRSVSWYQQTPGQGLQFLFEYFSETQRNKGNFPGRFSGRQFSNSRSEMNVSTLELGDSALYLCASSLETPRTEAFFGQGTRLTVV.

DNA for the CDR3: TGTGCCAGCGGTCGACAGGGTGACACTGAAGCTTTCTTT. Its translation is CASGRQGDTEAFF. The rearrangement links TRBV7-2 to TRBJ1-1, with TRBD1 identical over 7 bases. CDR1 and CDR2 from the germline V gene are SGHTA and FQGNSA. This CDR3 is 13 amino acids long. V lost 8 bases, J lost 3 bases, and 6 bases stayed unmatched.

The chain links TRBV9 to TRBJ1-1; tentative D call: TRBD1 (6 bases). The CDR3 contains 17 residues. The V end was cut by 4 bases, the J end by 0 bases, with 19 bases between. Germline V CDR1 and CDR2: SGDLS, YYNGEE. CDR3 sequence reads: CASSYSSGGLVNTEAFF. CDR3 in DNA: TGTGCCAGCAGCTACTCAAGTGGGGGGCTGGTGAACACTGAAGCTTTCTTT.

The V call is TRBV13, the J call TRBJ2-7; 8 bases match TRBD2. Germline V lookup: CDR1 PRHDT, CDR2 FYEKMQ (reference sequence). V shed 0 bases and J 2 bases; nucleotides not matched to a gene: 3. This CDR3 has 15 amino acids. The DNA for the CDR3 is TGTGCCAGCAGCTTAGGTGCGGGGGGAACCTACGAGCAGTACTTC. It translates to CASSLGAGGTYEQYF.

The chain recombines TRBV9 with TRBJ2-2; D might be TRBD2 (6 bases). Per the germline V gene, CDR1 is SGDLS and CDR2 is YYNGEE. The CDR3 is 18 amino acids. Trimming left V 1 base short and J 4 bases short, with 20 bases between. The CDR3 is CASSVSVSLEGSTGELFF. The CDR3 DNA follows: TGTGCCAGCAGCGTATCTGTCAGTCTGGAGGGCAGCACCGGGGAGCTGTTTTTT.

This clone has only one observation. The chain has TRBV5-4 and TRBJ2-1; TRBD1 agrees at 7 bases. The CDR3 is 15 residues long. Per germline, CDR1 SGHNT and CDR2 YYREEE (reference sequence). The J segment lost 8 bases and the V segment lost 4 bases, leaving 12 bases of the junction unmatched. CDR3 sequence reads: CASSPVPGGKDEQFF. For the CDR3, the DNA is TGTGCCAGCAGCCCGGTCCCAGGGGGAAAGGATGAGCAGTTCTTC.

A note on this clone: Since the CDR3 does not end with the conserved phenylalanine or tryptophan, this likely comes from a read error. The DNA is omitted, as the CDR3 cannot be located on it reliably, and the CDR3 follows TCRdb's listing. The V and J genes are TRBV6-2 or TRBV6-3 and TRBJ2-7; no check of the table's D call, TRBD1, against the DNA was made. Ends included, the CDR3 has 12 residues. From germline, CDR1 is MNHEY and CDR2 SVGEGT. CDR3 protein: CASSYPGQGVYL.

The CDR3: CASSLVSYEQYF. The CDR3 DNA reads as TGTGCCAGCAGCTTAGTATCCTACGAGCAGTACTTC. The chain carries TRBV7-9 and TRBJ2-7, with D unresolved. This CDR3 contains 12 residues. Trimming removed 1 base at V and 1 base at J, with 2 bases between. Per germline, CDR1 SEHNR and CDR2 FQNEAQ (reference sequence).

CDR3 region: CASSQPGAKNTGELFF. The CDR3 DNA follows: TGCGCCAGCAGCCAGCCGGGGGCTAAAAACACCGGGGAGCTGTTTTTT. V and J are TRBV4-1 and TRBJ2-2; either TRBD1 or TRBD2 may fit D (6 bases each). This CDR3 has 16 residues. The ends were cut back, 3 bases at V and 2 bases at J, with 13 bases in the middle. Germline CDR1 MGHRA, CDR2 YSYEKL.

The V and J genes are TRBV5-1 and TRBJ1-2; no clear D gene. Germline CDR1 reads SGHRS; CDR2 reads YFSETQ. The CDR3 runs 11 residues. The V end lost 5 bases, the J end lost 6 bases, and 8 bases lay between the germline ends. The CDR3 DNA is TGCGCCAGCAGTGGAGAGGATGGCTACACCTTC. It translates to CASSGEDGYTF.

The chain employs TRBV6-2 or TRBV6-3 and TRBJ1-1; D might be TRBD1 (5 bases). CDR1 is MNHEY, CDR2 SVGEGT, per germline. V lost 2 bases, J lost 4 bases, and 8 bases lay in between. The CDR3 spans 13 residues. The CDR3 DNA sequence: TGTGCCAGCAGTTACAGGGGTTCCACTGAAGCTTTCTTT. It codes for CASSYRGSTEAFF.

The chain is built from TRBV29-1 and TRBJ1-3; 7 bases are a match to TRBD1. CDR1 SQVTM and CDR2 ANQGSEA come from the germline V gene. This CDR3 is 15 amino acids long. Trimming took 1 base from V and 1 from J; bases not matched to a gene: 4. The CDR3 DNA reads TGCAGCGTTGAAGGACAGGGTCTTTCTGGAAACACCATATATTTT. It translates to CSVEGQGLSGNTIYF.

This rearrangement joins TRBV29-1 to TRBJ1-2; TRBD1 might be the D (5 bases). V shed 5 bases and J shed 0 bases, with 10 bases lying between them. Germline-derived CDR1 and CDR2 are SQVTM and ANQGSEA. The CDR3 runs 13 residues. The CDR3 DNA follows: TGCAGCGTTATTTGGGGCCCTAACTATGGCTACACCTTC. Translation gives CSVIWGPNYGYTF.

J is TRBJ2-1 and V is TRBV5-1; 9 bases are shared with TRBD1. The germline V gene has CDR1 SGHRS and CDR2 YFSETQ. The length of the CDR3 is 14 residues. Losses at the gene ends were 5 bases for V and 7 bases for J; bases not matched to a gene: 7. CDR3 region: CASRETGGENEQFF. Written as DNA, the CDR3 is TGCGCCAGCAGGGAGACAGGGGGGGAAAATGAGCAGTTCTTC.